These T cell receptor beta chains were read from a single sample in a study of blood T cell repertoires in COVID-19. Clones were read by immunoSEQ multiplex PCR, and TCRdb kept only the in-frame ones, dropping some. The table shows around 700,000 clones, with 85% to 90% occurring only once. Material for sequencing was peripheral blood. The receptors shown here come from a young woman with acute or convalescent COVID-19. The CDR3 runs from the conserved cysteine through the conserved F or W. D genes are given only for firm matches. Size values are once, few and many counts, or a class for expanded clones, and some rows have none.

v_call: TRBV19
d_call: -
clone_size: few
j_call: TRBJ1-2
cdr3_nt: TGTGCCAGTAGTACTCCGGGACACGGGGTTTATGGCTACACCTTC
cdr3_aa: CASSTPGHGVYGYTF

v_call: TRBV24-1
d_call: TRBD2
clone_size: -
j_call: TRBJ2-3
cdr3_nt: TGTGCCACCAGTGACCCGGCGGGGGACCTACAACGCACAGATACGCAGTATTTT
cdr3_aa: CATSDPAGDLQRTDTQYF

v_call: TRBV30
d_call: TRBD1
clone_size: -
j_call: TRBJ1-3
cdr3_nt: TGTGCCTGGAGCGCCCTATTGACAGGGACCCCAGAAGCATTCTCTGGAAACACCATATATTTT
cdr3_aa: CAWSALLTGTPEAFSGNTIYF

v_call: TRBV5-1
d_call: -
clone_size: -
j_call: TRBJ1-5
cdr3_nt: TGCGCCAGCAGCTTGCCTACGGGAAATCAGCCCCAGCATTTT
cdr3_aa: CASSLPTGNQPQHF

v_call: TRBV10-1
d_call: -
clone_size: -
j_call: TRBJ1-5
cdr3_nt: TGCGCCAGCATCAACAGGTTGCAGGGTAGGGAAAGCAATCAGCCCCAGCATTTT
cdr3_aa: CASINRLQGRESNQPQHF

v_call: TRBV27
d_call: TRBD2
clone_size: -
j_call: TRBJ2-1
cdr3_nt: TGTGCCAGCAGCACGGGGGGTGCCGCAAATGAGCAGTTCTTC
cdr3_aa: CASSTGGAANEQFF

v_call: TRBV10-3
d_call: -
clone_size: -
j_call: TRBJ1-5
cdr3_nt: TGTGCCATCACGTGGGCAACCAATCAGCCCCAGCATTTT
cdr3_aa: CAITWATNQPQHF

v_call: TRBV9
d_call: TRBD2
clone_size: -
j_call: TRBJ2-3
cdr3_nt: TGTGCCAGCAGCGTGTACACTAGCGGGGCCGGAGATACGCAGTATTTT
cdr3_aa: CASSVYTSGAGDTQYF

v_call: TRBV3-1/TRBV3-2
d_call: -
clone_size: -
j_call: TRBJ1-1
cdr3_nt: TGTGCCAGCAGTCTTACAATTCGGGACACTGAAGCTTTCTTT
cdr3_aa: CASSLTIRDTEAFF

v_call: TRBV6-5
d_call: -
clone_size: -
j_call: TRBJ2-7
cdr3_nt: TGTGCCAGCAAGGACGAGGAGGGGGGGCCCTACGAGCAGTACTTC
cdr3_aa: CASKDEEGGPYEQYF

v_call: TRBV18
d_call: -
clone_size: -
j_call: TRBJ2-3
cdr3_nt: TGTGCCAGCTCACGAGAGGGGGTCAGCACAGATACGCAGTATTTT
cdr3_aa: CASSREGVSTDTQYF

v_call: TRBV9
d_call: -
clone_size: -
j_call: TRBJ1-2
cdr3_nt: TGTGCCAGCAGCGTAGCTGGAGTTAACTATGGCTACACCTTC
cdr3_aa: CASSVAGVNYGYTF

v_call: TRBV2
d_call: -
clone_size: -
j_call: TRBJ2-7
cdr3_nt: TGTGCCAGCAGTGTGGGGGCTCCGTCCAACGAGCAGTACTTC
cdr3_aa: CASSVGAPSNEQYF

v_call: TRBV19
d_call: -
clone_size: -
j_call: TRBJ1-2
cdr3_nt: TGTGCCAGTACGAGCGGTTTTGGCTACACCTTC
cdr3_aa: CASTSGFGYTF

v_call: TRBV11-3
d_call: TRBD1
clone_size: -
j_call: TRBJ2-3
cdr3_nt: TGTGCCAGCAGCTTGGGGGACAGTGTCACAGATACGCAGTATTTT
cdr3_aa: CASSLGDSVTDTQYF

v_call: TRBV11-3
d_call: TRBD1
clone_size: -
j_call: TRBJ1-2
cdr3_nt: TGTGCCAGCAGCTTTAGGGACAATCCGGGACAGGGTGGATGTGGCTACACCTTC
cdr3_aa: CASSFRDNPGQGGCGYTF

v_call: TRBV30
d_call: -
clone_size: -
j_call: TRBJ1-6
cdr3_nt: TGTGCCTGGAGTGGGAGGGGCGCCTATAATTCACCCCTCCACTTT
cdr3_aa: CAWSGRGAYNSPLHF

v_call: TRBV14
d_call: -
clone_size: -
j_call: TRBJ1-3
cdr3_nt: TGTGCCAGCAGCTACGGACAGTCCCACTCTGGAAACACCATATATTTT
cdr3_aa: CASSYGQSHSGNTIYF

v_call: TRBV7-9
d_call: -
clone_size: -
j_call: TRBJ1-5
cdr3_nt: TGTGCCAGCAGCTTTGGAGGGGTACCCCAGCATTTT
cdr3_aa: CASSFGGVPQHF

v_call: TRBV19
d_call: -
clone_size: -
j_call: TRBJ2-6
cdr3_nt: TGTGCCAGTAGTATAGACGGCAGGACTTCTACTGGGGCCAACGTCCTGACTTTC
cdr3_aa: CASSIDGRTSTGANVLTF

v_call: TRBV6-5
d_call: -
clone_size: -
j_call: TRBJ1-2
cdr3_nt: TGTGCCAGCAGTTACGCGGGGAATGGCTACACCTTC
cdr3_aa: CASSYAGNGYTF

v_call: TRBV4-1
d_call: -
clone_size: -
j_call: TRBJ2-5
cdr3_nt: TGCGCCAGCAGCCAAGATTACAGGAACCAAGAGACCCAGTACTTC
cdr3_aa: CASSQDYRNQETQYF

v_call: TRBV6-2/TRBV6-3
d_call: TRBD2
clone_size: -
j_call: TRBJ2-1
cdr3_nt: TGTGCCAGCAGTTACTTTGGACTAGGTTTGGATGAGCAGTTCTTC
cdr3_aa: CASSYFGLGLDEQFF

v_call: TRBV4-3
d_call: TRBD2
clone_size: few
j_call: TRBJ2-1
cdr3_nt: TGCGCCAGCAGCCAAGGGGGCGGGGGGACCTACAATGAGCAGTTCTTC
cdr3_aa: CASSQGGGGTYNEQFF

v_call: TRBV9
d_call: TRBD2
clone_size: -
j_call: TRBJ2-1
cdr3_nt: TGTGCCAGCAGCGTAAGGACTAGCGGGGGGCCCCACAGTATCGATGAGCAGTTCTTC
cdr3_aa: CASSVRTSGGPHSIDEQFF

v_call: TRBV19
d_call: TRBD1
clone_size: -
j_call: TRBJ1-2
cdr3_nt: TGTGCCAGTAAGGACAGGGACAGGTATAACTATGGCTACACCTTC
cdr3_aa: CASKDRDRYNYGYTF

v_call: TRBV5-1
d_call: -
clone_size: -
j_call: TRBJ1-2
cdr3_nt: TGCGCCAGCAGACCCTACAGGAACTATGGCTACACCTTC
cdr3_aa: CASRPYRNYGYTF

v_call: TRBV19
d_call: -
clone_size: -
j_call: TRBJ2-7
cdr3_nt: TGTGCCAGTAGTGGAGGGTACGAGCAGTACTTC
cdr3_aa: CASSGGYEQYF

v_call: TRBV24-1
d_call: TRBD2
clone_size: -
j_call: TRBJ2-3
cdr3_nt: TGTGCCAGCGGGGGATCAGATACGCAGTATTTT
cdr3_aa: CASGGSDTQYF

v_call: TRBV19
d_call: -
clone_size: -
j_call: TRBJ1-5
cdr3_nt: TGTGCCAGTAGTAAGGACATCAGTCAGCCCCAGCATTTT
cdr3_aa: CASSKDISQPQHF

v_call: TRBV6-2/TRBV6-3
d_call: TRBD2
clone_size: -
j_call: TRBJ2-3
cdr3_nt: TGTGCCAGCAGTTACGAGGGACTAGCGGGGGGTACAGATACGCAGTATTTT
cdr3_aa: CASSYEGLAGGTDTQYF

v_call: TRBV5-1
d_call: -
clone_size: few
j_call: TRBJ2-7
cdr3_nt: TGCGCCAGCGGACCCGGGACACTAACCTACGAGCAGTACTTC
cdr3_aa: CASGPGTLTYEQYF

v_call: TRBV7-9
d_call: -
clone_size: once
j_call: TRBJ1-2
cdr3_nt: TGTGCCAGCAGCCTTTATTTGGGCGGCTACACCTTC
cdr3_aa: CASSLYLGGYTF

v_call: TRBV24-1
d_call: -
clone_size: -
j_call: TRBJ2-7
cdr3_nt: TGTGCCACCAGTGATTCCGGGACTCCATACGAGCAGTACTTC
cdr3_aa: CATSDSGTPYEQYF

v_call: TRBV3-1/TRBV3-2
d_call: -
clone_size: -
j_call: TRBJ1-2
cdr3_nt: TGTGCCAGCAGTGGGGGCCTTAACTATGGCTACACCTTC
cdr3_aa: CASSGGLNYGYTF

v_call: TRBV9
d_call: TRBD1
clone_size: -
j_call: TRBJ1-3
cdr3_nt: TGTGCCAGCAGCCCACGACCGGACAGGGTATGGGGGCTCTCTGGAAACACCATATATTTT
cdr3_aa: CASSPRPDRVWGLSGNTIYF

v_call: TRBV24-1
d_call: TRBD1
clone_size: once
j_call: TRBJ1-1
cdr3_nt: TGTGCCACCAGTGGGAGGGGGACAGAAATGAACACTGAAGCTTTCTTT
cdr3_aa: CATSGRGTEMNTEAFF

v_call: TRBV28
d_call: TRBD1
clone_size: -
j_call: TRBJ1-2
cdr3_nt: TGTGCCAGCAGTCAACCACCCACCAGGGGGTATGGCTACACCTTC
cdr3_aa: CASSQPPTRGYGYTF

v_call: TRBV19
d_call: TRBD1
clone_size: -
j_call: TRBJ1-1
cdr3_nt: TGTGCCAGTAGTGAAGGTCCGGGACAGGGTATTGGGGCCACTGAAGCTTTCTTT
cdr3_aa: CASSEGPGQGIGATEAFF

v_call: TRBV2
d_call: TRBD1
clone_size: -
j_call: TRBJ2-3
cdr3_nt: TGTGCCAGCCTGGGACAGGGCACAGATACGCAGTATTTT
cdr3_aa: CASLGQGTDTQYF

v_call: TRBV4-2
d_call: TRBD2
clone_size: -
j_call: TRBJ2-1
cdr3_nt: TGTGCCAGCAGCTCCTTAGCACTAGCGGGGATCGACAATGAGCAGTTCTTC
cdr3_aa: CASSSLALAGIDNEQFF

v_call: TRBV10-1
d_call: -
clone_size: -
j_call: TRBJ1-1
cdr3_nt: TGCGCCAGCAGGGGATTGGTGGAGGGAGACACTGAAGCTTTCTTT
cdr3_aa: CASRGLVEGDTEAFF

v_call: TRBV18
d_call: TRBD1
clone_size: -
j_call: TRBJ1-3
cdr3_nt: TGTGCCAGCTCACCACAAAACACAGGGGGGTCCTCTGGAAACACCATATATTTT
cdr3_aa: CASSPQNTGGSSGNTIYF

v_call: TRBV6-6
d_call: -
clone_size: -
j_call: TRBJ1-1
cdr3_nt: TGTGCCAGCAGTAAGCCGCGGGGGCAGGCTTTCTTT
cdr3_aa: CASSKPRGQAFF

v_call: TRBV28
d_call: -
clone_size: few
j_call: TRBJ1-6
cdr3_nt: TGTGCCAGCAGTTTATCAAACTACAGGGTCCCCTATAATTCACCCCTCCACTTT
cdr3_aa: CASSLSNYRVPYNSPLHF